A single sample is the source of the 14 T cell receptor beta chains below, sequenced in a study of PD-1 blockade in classical Hodgkin lymphoma. Time point meaning: cycle 4 day 1 (C4D1), after five to seven weeks of nivolumab. There was relapse after autologous stem cell transplantation in every patient, and there was variation in brentuximab vedotin exposure. Method: immunoSEQ multiplex PCR; TCRdb's copy keeps in-frame clones and lacks some. The repertoire includes around 60,000 clones, 87% of them detected once, and less than 9% sits in the top ten. The sequenced sample was peripheral blood mononuclear cells (PBMCs), obtained before the fourth cycle of nivolumab. Receptor source: a human donor with classical Hodgkin lymphoma.

The chain links TRBV7-3 to TRBJ2-1; 8 nucleotides align to TRBD2. Germline V gene lookup returns CDR1 SGHTA and CDR2 FQGTGA. V dropped 6 bases and J dropped 7; count of bases not matched to a gene: 5. The CDR3 totals 13 residues. CDR3: CASRQGGGNEQFF. As DNA, the CDR3 is TGTGCCAGCAGGCAAGGCGGGGGGAATGAGCAGTTCTTC.

This rearrangement joins TRBV18 to TRBJ2-3; TRBD2 matches at 9 bases. The CDR3 length is 17 residues. Germline-derived CDR1 and CDR2 are KGHSH and LQKENI. V lost 3 bases and J lost 1; bases outside the gene matches: 8. The CDR3 nucleotides read TGTGCCAGCTCACCCGGCGGGGGGGCCTCCGGCACAGATACGCAGTATTTT. This sequence encodes CASSPGGGASGTDTQYF.

This rearrangement joins TRBV6-1 to TRBJ1-1; no reliable D call. V lost 1 base and J 0 bases, leaving 9 bases between the germline ends. The V gene's germline CDR1 is MNHNS and CDR2 SASEGT. The CDR3 sequence is 15 residues long. The CDR3 DNA is TGTGCCAGCAGTGAAGGAACGGGCGTGAACACTGAAGCTTTCTTT. Its protein product is CASSEGTGVNTEAFF.

This chain joins TRBV19 and TRBJ2-3, with 8 positions matching TRBD1. J gave up 6 bases and V 6 bases, and 11 bases lay outside the gene matches. The CDR3 extends over 15 amino acids. CDR1 is LNHDA and CDR2 is SQIVND in the germline V gene (reference sequence). The DNA for the CDR3 is TGTGCCAGTAGCAATGGCAGGGGGCGCTTTGATACGCAGTATTTT. Amino acids: CASSNGRGRFDTQYF.

This rearrangement joins TRBV5-1 to TRBJ2-2, with a weak D call TRBD2 (6 bases). The CDR3 is 16 residues long. With 0 bases removed from V and 1 base from J, the gap between germline ends came to 10 bases. Germline-derived CDR1 and CDR2 are SGHRS and YFSETQ. CDR3 nucleotide sequence: TGCGCCAGCAGCTTGGAAGGGAGGATGAACACCGGGGAGCTGTTTTTT. Translation: CASSLEGRMNTGELFF.

The V call is TRBV6-6, the J call TRBJ1-2, with D possibly matching TRBD1 (6 bases). Germline CDR1 is MNHNY and CDR2 is SVGAGI (reference sequence). Trimming took off 5 bases at V and 10 bases at J, with 20 bases between the two ends. This CDR3 region has 14 residues. In DNA, the CDR3 is TGTGCCAGCAGTGTCCCCGGGACAACCCCTTCCTACACCTTC. Amino acids: CASSVPGTTPSYTF.

V gene TRBV7-2 combines with J gene TRBJ2-5; D is undetermined. The CDR3 runs 14 residues. CDR1 and CDR2 from the germline V gene are SGHTA and FQGNSA. Between the trimmed V and J ends, which lost 4 bases and 1 base, there was a span of 10 bases. DNA for the CDR3: TGTGCCAGCAGCTATAGAGCCAGCCAAGAGACCCAGTACTTC. This gives the protein CASSYRASQETQYF.

A word on this clone: Other DNA sequences within the sample encode an identical CDR3. This chain links TRBV5-1 with TRBJ2-2; D uncertain. The germline V and J ends were trimmed by 0 bases and 0 bases, with 6 bases remaining between them. The CDR3 extends over 15 amino acids. CDR1 and CDR2 (germline): SGHRS, YFSETQ. The CDR3 sequence is CASSLGASNTGELFF. Written as DNA, the CDR3 is TGCGCCAGCAGCTTGGGGGCTTCGAACACCGGGGAGCTGTTTTTT.

This clone was seen once. Different DNA sequences within this sample yield the same CDR3. The V gene is TRBV5-1, the J gene TRBJ2-2; 8 nucleotides agree with TRBD2. CDR1 SGHRS and CDR2 YFSETQ come from the germline V gene. The V gene end was trimmed by 0 bases and the J gene end by 5 bases; junction bases not matched to a gene: 0. CDR3 size: 14 residues. CDR3 loop: CASSLAGGTGELFF. The DNA of the CDR3 is TGCGCCAGCAGCTTGGCGGGGGGGACCGGGGAGCTGTTTTTT.

The rearrangement links TRBV5-1 to TRBJ2-3; no firm D call. Germline V gene lookup returns CDR1 SGHRS and CDR2 YFSETQ. V was cut by 7 bases and J by 0 bases, with 18 bases left in between. The CDR3 has 16 residues. CDR3 in amino acids: CASARDSESSTDTQYF. The CDR3 DNA reads as TGCGCCAGCGCACGAGATTCCGAGTCTAGCACAGATACGCAGTATTTT.

This chain joins TRBV5-1 and TRBJ2-7; tentatively, D is TRBD2 (6 bases). Germline V gives CDR1 SGHRS, CDR2 YFSETQ. The CDR3 extends over 16 amino acids. Trimming took 0 bases from V and 4 from J, leaving 17 bases between them. The CDR3 DNA reads as TGCGCCAGCAGCTTGGAGCTCAGCGGGCCTCGGTACGAGCAGTACTTC. This sequence encodes CASSLELSGPRYEQYF. Based on the CDR3 plus reference TRBV5-1 and TRBJ2-7, the full variable domain is KAGVTQTPRYLIKTRGQQVTLSCSPISGHRSVSWYQQTPGQGLQFLFEYFSETQRNKGNFPGRFSGRQFSNSRSEMNVSTLELGDSALYLCASSLELSGPRYEQYFGPGTRLTVT.

Points on this clone: Distinct nucleotide sequences in the sample also encode this CDR3. The rearrangement joins TRBV5-1 to TRBJ1-1; D remains ambiguous. The CDR3 runs to 13 residues. Trimming shortened V by 2 bases and J by 1 base, and 6 bases separated the two germline ends. CDR1 SGHRS and CDR2 YFSETQ come from the germline V gene. CDR3 nucleotides: TGCGCCAGCAGCTTAACACCGAACACTGAAGCTTTCTTT. Protein: CASSLTPNTEAFF.

The V call is TRBV11-2, the J call TRBJ2-2; the D is unclear. Trimming stripped 3 bases from V and 2 bases from J, with 13 bases between. CDR3 size: 16 residues. Germline assignment: CDR1 SGHAT and CDR2 FQNNGV. DNA for the CDR3: TGTGCCAGCAGCTTTGGCTTTAGGTTAAACACCGGGGAGCTGTTTTTT. Translation gives CASSFGFRLNTGELFF.

Only one count was recorded for this clone. The J gene is TRBJ1-3, the V gene TRBV7-2, with D possibly TRBD1 on 5 matching bases. This CDR3 is built from 16 residues. V dropped 3 bases and J dropped 1 base, with 13 bases sitting between them. CDR1 is SGHTA and CDR2 is FQGNSA in the germline V gene. CDR3 sequence: CASSFGAPGSGNTIYF. DNA of the CDR3: TGTGCCAGCAGCTTCGGGGCGCCTGGGTCTGGAAACACCATATATTTT.